This is a list of T cell receptor beta chains from one sample in a study of human T cells and chemical hapten exposure. Each CDR3 protein gets one entry after TCRdb re-called the RACE reads with MiXCR. The sample consists of approximately 110,000 distinct CDR3 sequences, 11% of them appearing once. Material: whole blood, obtained in connection with sensitization to the hapten diphenylcyclopropenone (DPC). The receptors originated from a woman aged 40 to 55 with alopecia areata. Some clones in this sample may be carry-over from other donors' samples. Both conserved end residues are part of each CDR3. Fields, in order: D gene, V gene, J gene, clone size, CDR3 protein, CDR3 DNA. A D gene is named only where the DNA matches it firmly. Size is omitted from some rows. Given values are once, few, many or a class for expanded clones.

TRBD2	TRBV7-9	TRBJ2-1	few	CASSRGGSLWFF	TGTGCCAGCAGCCGCGGGGGGTCTCTGTGGTTCTTC
TRBD1	TRBV7-9	TRBJ1-1	many	CASSLRDRGRDEAFF	TGTGCCAGCAGCCTCCGGGACAGGGGGCGGGATGAAGCTTTCTTT
TRBD2	TRBV9	TRBJ2-7	many	CASSLGTSGSMSYEQYF	TGTGCCAGCAGCTTGGGGACTAGCGGGAGTATGTCGTACGAGCAGTACTTC
-	TRBV6-4	TRBJ1-5	-	CASSDSRTTNQPQHF	TGTGCCAGCAGTGACTCGCGGACCACCAATCAGCCCCAGCATTTT
-	TRBV11-2	TRBJ2-3	few	CASSDGTASTDTQYF	TGTGCCAGCAGCGACGGGACGGCTAGCACAGATACGCAGTATTTT
TRBD1	TRBV11-2	TRBJ2-7	many	CASSPAGTAYEQYF	TGTGCCAGCAGCCCCGCCGGGACAGCCTACGAGCAGTACTTC
TRBD1	TRBV12-3/TRBV12-4	TRBJ1-6	many	CASRTGTVGSPLHF	TGTGCCAGCAGGACCGGGACAGTGGGGTCACCCCTCCACTTT
-	TRBV11-2	TRBJ2-7	-	CASSLSPGNYEQYF	TGTGCCAGCAGCTTATCCCCGGGCAACTACGAGCAGTACTTC
-	TRBV29-1	TRBJ2-1	-	CSVGFNAYNEQFF	TGCAGCGTGGGGTTCAACGCCTACAATGAGCAGTTCTTC
TRBD2	TRBV28	TRBJ2-7	few	CASRRTSGVYEQYF	TGTGCCAGCAGACGGACTAGCGGTGTCTACGAGCAGTACTTC
-	TRBV7-8	TRBJ1-4	-	CASSPKGGLEKLFF	TGTGCCAGCAGCCCTAAGGGGGGGCTTGAAAAACTGTTTTTT
TRBD1	TRBV7-9	TRBJ1-6	-	CASSPGQGGNSPLHF	TGTGCCAGCAGTCCCGGACAGGGAGGAAATTCACCCCTCCACTTT
-	TRBV5-6	TRBJ1-1	-	CASSEGGWTEAFF	TGTGCCAGCAGCGAAGGGGGATGGACTGAAGCTTTCTTT
TRBD2	TRBV29-1	TRBJ2-2	-	CSVRGLAATGELFF	TGCAGCGTTCGAGGACTAGCGGCAACCGGGGAGCTGTTTTTT
-	TRBV15	TRBJ1-5	-	CATSRALGAQPQHF	TGTGCCACCAGCAGAGCCCTCGGGGCTCAGCCCCAGCATTTT
-	TRBV7-9	TRBJ2-5	-	CASSLAEGQETQYF	TGTGCCAGCAGCTTAGCGGAGGGTCAAGAGACCCAGTACTTC
TRBD1	TRBV2	TRBJ2-7	-	CAGGQGAYEQYF	TGTGCCGGAGGACAGGGGGCTTACGAGCAGTACTTC
-	TRBV2	TRBJ1-3	-	CASSVSPGPAGDTIYF	TGTGCCAGCAGTGTGTCTCCGGGTCCCGCGGGCGACACCATATATTTT
-	TRBV11-2	TRBJ1-5	many	CASSLLGSTQPQHF	TGTGCCAGCAGCTTGCTGGGGTCCACTCAGCCCCAGCATTTT
-	TRBV12-3/TRBV12-4	TRBJ2-3	many	CASRFDLADTQYF	TGTGCCAGCAGGTTCGATCTGGCAGATACGCAGTATTTT
-	TRBV25-1	TRBJ2-7	many	CASSSRSRAPDDEQYF	TGTGCCAGCAGTTCCCGAAGTAGGGCTCCTGACGACGAGCAGTACTTC
-	TRBV12-5	TRBJ2-5	few	CASALRGSGETQYF	TGTGCTAGTGCCCTGAGGGGTTCTGGAGAGACCCAGTACTTC
-	TRBV5-4	TRBJ2-5	-	CASSLEAPGIQETQYF	TGTGCCAGCAGCTTGGAAGCGCCTGGCATCCAAGAGACCCAGTACTTC
-	TRBV10-3	TRBJ1-1	-	CAISVKANTEAFF	TGTGCCATCAGTGTAAAGGCGAACACTGAAGCTTTCTTT
-	TRBV19	TRBJ2-1	many	CASSIEDSRGNEQFF	TGTGCCAGTAGTATAGAGGACTCCCGGGGCAATGAGCAGTTCTTC
TRBD1	TRBV29-1	TRBJ1-4	few	CSVGGTGPEKLFF	TGCAGCGTCGGGGGGACAGGGCCTGAAAAACTGTTTTTT
-	TRBV5-1	TRBJ1-1	few	CASSIPGRIEAFF	TGCGCCAGCAGCATACCTGGACGGATTGAAGCTTTCTTT
-	TRBV7-3	TRBJ2-1	few	CASSLTDWNNEQFF	TGTGCCAGCAGCTTAACGGACTGGAACAATGAGCAGTTCTTC
-	TRBV3-1	TRBJ2-4	many	CASSTTRVPNIQYF	TGTGCCAGCAGCACGACCAGGGTCCCCAACATTCAGTACTTC
TRBD1	TRBV5-4	TRBJ1-5	few	CASSLGATGTALHF	TGTGCCAGCAGCTTGGGAGCGACCGGGACAGCCCTACATTTT
-	TRBV4-2	TRBJ1-1	-	CASSQGDGGLGTEAFF	TGTGCCAGCAGCCAAGGAGACGGGGGGCTTGGCACTGAAGCTTTCTTT
TRBD1	TRBV7-2	TRBJ2-3	few	CASSLGQGVGDTQYF	TGTGCCAGCAGCTTAGGGCAGGGGGTAGGAGATACGCAGTATTTT
-	TRBV14	TRBJ1-2	many	CASSQTGHTGYTF	TGTGCCAGCAGCCAAACTGGACACACGGGCTATACCTTC
-	TRBV18	TRBJ1-2	many	CASSPDPGAAPNYGYTF	TGTGCCAGCTCACCAGATCCGGGGGCCGCCCCTAACTATGGCTACACCTTC
-	TRBV13	TRBJ2-1	many	CASSSERGYNEQFF	TGTGCCAGCTCCTCGGAACGGGGGTACAATGAGCAGTTCTTC
TRBD2	TRBV2	TRBJ2-5	many	CASSGQPGLGETQYF	TGTGCCAGCAGCGGCCAACCGGGACTAGGGGAGACCCAGTACTTC
TRBD2	TRBV7-6	TRBJ2-3	few	CASSPGTSGGDTQYF	TGTGCCAGCAGCCCCGGGACTAGCGGGGGAGATACGCAGTATTTT
TRBD1	TRBV29-1	TRBJ1-2	many	CSVAGGPNYGYTF	TGCAGCGTCGCAGGGGGCCCTAACTATGGCTACACCTTC
-	TRBV20-1	TRBJ2-1	many	CSARDGLRGWNEQFF	TGCAGTGCTAGAGATGGGTTGCGGGGTTGGAATGAGCAGTTCTTC
-	TRBV28	TRBJ2-3	many	CATFGQQADTQYF	TGTGCCACCTTCGGACAGCAGGCAGATACGCAGTATTTT
TRBD1	TRBV6-6	TRBJ1-5	many	CASSKDRGRNQPQHF	TGTGCCAGCAGTAAAGACAGGGGCCGCAATCAGCCCCAGCATTTT
TRBD1	TRBV27	TRBJ1-2	many	CASSLLGGDRGNYGYTF	TGTGCCAGCAGTTTACTTGGAGGGGACAGGGGGAACTATGGCTACACCTTC
-	TRBV12-5	TRBJ2-1	few	CASGPHPGANEQFF	TGTGCTAGTGGCCCTCACCCTGGGGCGAATGAGCAGTTCTTC
TRBD1	TRBV6-5	TRBJ1-1	-	CASTAGTGGQRGTEAFF	TGTGCCAGCACCGCCGGGACAGGGGGACAAAGGGGCACTGAAGCTTTCTTT